A single TCR beta chain is shown here with its context. Its antigen is still unknown. This entry comes from a study of cytomegalovirus exposure and HLA in healthy donors. Whole-study findings and limits: There were fewer than 200 TCR beta chains listed as cytomegalovirus-associated. TCR sequences were mostly rare, though some public TCRs occurred in many donors. The CMV antigen specificity of three CMV-associated chains was confirmed through in vitro analysis.

The roughly 120-subject validation cohort, separate from the approximately 640-subject first cohort, included the donors. CDR1 and CDR2 (germline): SGHAT, FQNNGV. This CDR3 is built from 13 residues. With V trimmed by 4 bases and J by 5 bases, 4 bases remained unmatched. Assay used: immunoSEQ multiplex PCR; TCRdb lists only in-frame clones, some missing. The sample consists of some 200,000 clones, around nine tenths of them appearing once. The TCR originated in a man younger than 45 in good health and CMV-seropositive. The chain couples TRBV11-2 to TRBJ2-7, with TRBD1 identical over 8 bases. Sequencing used PBMCs. The CDR3 spells CASSSGQGDEQYF. The CDR3 region has the DNA TGTGCCAGCAGCTCAGGACAGGGAGACGAGCAGTACTTC.